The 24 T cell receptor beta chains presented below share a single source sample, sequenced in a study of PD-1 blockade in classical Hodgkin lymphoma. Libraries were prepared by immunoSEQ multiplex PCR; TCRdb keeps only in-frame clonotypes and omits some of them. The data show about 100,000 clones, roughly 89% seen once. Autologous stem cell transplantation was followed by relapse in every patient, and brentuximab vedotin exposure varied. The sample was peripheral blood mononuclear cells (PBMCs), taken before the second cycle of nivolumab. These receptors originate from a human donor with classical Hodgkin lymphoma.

The CDR3 sequence is CASSPLGTGDEKLFF. In DNA form, the CDR3 reads TGTGCCAGCAGCCCACTCGGGACAGGGGATGAAAAACTGTTTTTT. V usage is TRBV7-7 and J usage is TRBJ1-4; the match to TRBD1 covers 10 bases. This CDR3 has 15 residues. CDR1 and CDR2 from the germline V gene are SSHAT and FNYEAQ (reference sequence). The J segment lost 6 bases and the V segment lost 5 bases, leaving 6 bases of the junction unmatched.

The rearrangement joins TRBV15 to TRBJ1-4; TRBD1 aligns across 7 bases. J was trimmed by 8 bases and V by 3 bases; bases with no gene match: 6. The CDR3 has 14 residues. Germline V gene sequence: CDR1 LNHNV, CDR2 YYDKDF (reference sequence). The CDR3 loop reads CATSRDRYNEKLFF. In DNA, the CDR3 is TGTGCCACCAGCAGGGACAGGTATAACGAAAAACTGTTTTTT.

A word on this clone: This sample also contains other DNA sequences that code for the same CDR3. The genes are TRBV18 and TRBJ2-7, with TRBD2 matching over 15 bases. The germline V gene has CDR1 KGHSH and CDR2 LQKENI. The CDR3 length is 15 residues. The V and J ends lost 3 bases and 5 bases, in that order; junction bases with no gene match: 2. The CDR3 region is CASSPGLAGGDEQYF. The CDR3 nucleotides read TGTGCCAGCTCACCCGGACTAGCGGGGGGGGACGAGCAGTACTTC.

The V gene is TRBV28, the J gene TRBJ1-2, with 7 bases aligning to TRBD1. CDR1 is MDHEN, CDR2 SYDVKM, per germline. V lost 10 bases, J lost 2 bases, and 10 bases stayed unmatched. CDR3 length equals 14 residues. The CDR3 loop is CATGTASTNYGYTF. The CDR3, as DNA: TGTGCCACCGGGACAGCAAGCACAAACTATGGCTACACCTTC.

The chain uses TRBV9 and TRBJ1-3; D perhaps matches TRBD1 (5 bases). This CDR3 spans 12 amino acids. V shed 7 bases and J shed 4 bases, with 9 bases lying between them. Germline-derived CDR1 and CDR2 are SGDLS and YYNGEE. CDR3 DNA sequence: TGTGCCAGCTCCGGGGGGGGAAACACCATATATTTT. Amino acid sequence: CASSGGGNTIYF.

The CDR3: CASSSGQGPTGHEQFF. CDR3 nucleotides: TGCGCCAGCAGCAGCGGACAGGGGCCAACTGGCCATGAGCAGTTCTTC. This chain links TRBV5-1 with TRBJ2-1; 9 nucleotides line up with TRBD1. The CDR3 has 16 residues. The ends lost 4 bases at V and 8 bases at J; junction bases unmatched: 13. Per germline, CDR1 SGHRS and CDR2 YFSETQ.

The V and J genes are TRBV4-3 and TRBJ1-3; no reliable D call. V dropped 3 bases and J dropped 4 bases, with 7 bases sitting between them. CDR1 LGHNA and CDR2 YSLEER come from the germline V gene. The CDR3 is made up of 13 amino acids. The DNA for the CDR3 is TGCGCCAGCAGCCATGACGTGGGAAACACCATATATTTT. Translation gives CASSHDVGNTIYF.

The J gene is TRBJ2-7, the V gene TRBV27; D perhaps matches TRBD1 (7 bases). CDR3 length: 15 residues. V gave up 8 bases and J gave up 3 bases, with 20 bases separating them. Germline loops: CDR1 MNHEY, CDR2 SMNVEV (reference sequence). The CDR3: CASSEEGQRHYEQYF. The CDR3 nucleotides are TGTGCCAGCTCCGAGGAGGGACAGAGGCACTACGAGCAGTACTTC.

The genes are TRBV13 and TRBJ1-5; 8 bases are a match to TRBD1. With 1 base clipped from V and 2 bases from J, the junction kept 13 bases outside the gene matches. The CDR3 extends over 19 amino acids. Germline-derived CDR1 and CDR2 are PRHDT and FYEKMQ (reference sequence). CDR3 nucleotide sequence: TGTGCCAGCAGCTTAGCGGGGACAGGAACCTTCGGCGGCAATCAGCCCCAGCATTTT. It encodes CASSLAGTGTFGGNQPQHF.

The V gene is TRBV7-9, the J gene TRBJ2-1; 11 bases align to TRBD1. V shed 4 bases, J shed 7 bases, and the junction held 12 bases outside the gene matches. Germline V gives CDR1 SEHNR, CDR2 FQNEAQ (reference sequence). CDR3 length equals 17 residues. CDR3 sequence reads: CASSYFSGTGGKNEQFF. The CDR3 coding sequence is TGTGCCAGCAGCTATTTCTCCGGGACAGGGGGGAAAAATGAGCAGTTCTTC.

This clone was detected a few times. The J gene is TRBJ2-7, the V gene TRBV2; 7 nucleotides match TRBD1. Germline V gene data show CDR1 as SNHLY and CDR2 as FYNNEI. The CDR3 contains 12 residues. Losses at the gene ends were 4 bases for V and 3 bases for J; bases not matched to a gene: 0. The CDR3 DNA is TGTGCCAGCAGTGGGGACAGCTACGAGCAGTACTTC. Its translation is CASSGDSYEQYF.

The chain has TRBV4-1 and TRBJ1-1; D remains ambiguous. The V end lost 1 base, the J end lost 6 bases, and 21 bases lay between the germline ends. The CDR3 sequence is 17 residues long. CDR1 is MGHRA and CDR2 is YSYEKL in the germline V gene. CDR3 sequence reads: CASSQALSSENWAEAFF. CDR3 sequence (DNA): TGCGCCAGCAGCCAAGCTCTCTCGTCAGAAAATTGGGCTGAAGCTTTCTTT.

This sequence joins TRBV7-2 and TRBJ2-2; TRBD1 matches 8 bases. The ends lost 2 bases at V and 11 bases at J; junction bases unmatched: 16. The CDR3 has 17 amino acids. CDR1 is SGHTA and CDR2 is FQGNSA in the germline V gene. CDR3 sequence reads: CASSLPTGGAVSGELFF. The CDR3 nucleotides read TGTGCCAGCAGCTTACCCACAGGGGGAGCGGTATCGGGAGAGCTGTTTTTT.

In DNA form, the CDR3 reads TGTGCCAGCAGTGGACCTTATTCGGGATATAATTCACCCCTCCACTTT. Translating gives CASSGPYSGYNSPLHF. The chain links TRBV6-1 to TRBJ1-6; D is ambiguous. The CDR3 extends over 16 amino acids. The V and J ends lost 4 bases and 4 bases respectively, with 14 bases between them. CDR1 is MNHNS and CDR2 is SASEGT in the germline V gene.

The CDR3 loop reads CASSIGAGSYEQYF. The CDR3, as DNA: TGTGCCAGTAGTATAGGGGCAGGCTCCTACGAGCAGTACTTC. J is TRBJ2-7 and V is TRBV19, with D unclear. The V end lost 1 base, the J end lost 0 bases, and 7 bases lay between the germline ends. The CDR3 runs 14 residues. CDR1 is LNHDA and CDR2 is SQIVND in the germline V gene (reference sequence).

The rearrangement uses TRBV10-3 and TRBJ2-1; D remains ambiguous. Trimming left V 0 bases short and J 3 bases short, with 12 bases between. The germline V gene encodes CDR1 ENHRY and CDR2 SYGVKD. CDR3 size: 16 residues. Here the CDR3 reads CAISESRRVVYNEQFF. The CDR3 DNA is TGTGCCATCAGTGAGTCGAGACGGGTAGTCTACAATGAGCAGTTCTTC.

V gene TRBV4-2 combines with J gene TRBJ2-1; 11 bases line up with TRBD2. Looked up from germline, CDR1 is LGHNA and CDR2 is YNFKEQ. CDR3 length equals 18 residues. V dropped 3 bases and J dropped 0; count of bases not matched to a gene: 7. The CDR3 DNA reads TGTGCCAGCAGCCACCCAACTAGCGGGGGAAGCTCCTACAATGAGCAGTTCTTC. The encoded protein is CASSHPTSGGSSYNEQFF.

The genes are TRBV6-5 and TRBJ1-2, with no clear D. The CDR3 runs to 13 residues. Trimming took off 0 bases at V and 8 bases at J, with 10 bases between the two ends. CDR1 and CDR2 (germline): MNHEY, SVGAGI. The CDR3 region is CASSYSPRTGYTF. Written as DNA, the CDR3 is TGTGCCAGCAGTTACTCCCCTCGGACCGGCTACACCTTC.

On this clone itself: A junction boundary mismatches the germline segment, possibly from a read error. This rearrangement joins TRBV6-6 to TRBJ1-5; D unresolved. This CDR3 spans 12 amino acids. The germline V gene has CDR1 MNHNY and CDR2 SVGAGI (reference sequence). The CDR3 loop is CAGSPTGQPQHF. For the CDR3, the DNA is TGTGCCGGCAGCCCAACCGGTCAGCCCCAGCATTTT.

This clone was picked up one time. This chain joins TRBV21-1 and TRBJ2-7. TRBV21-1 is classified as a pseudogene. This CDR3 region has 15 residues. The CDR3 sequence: CASSNWDGNYHEQYF. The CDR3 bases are TGTGCCAGCAGCAACTGGGACGGGAACTACCACGAGCAGTACTTC.

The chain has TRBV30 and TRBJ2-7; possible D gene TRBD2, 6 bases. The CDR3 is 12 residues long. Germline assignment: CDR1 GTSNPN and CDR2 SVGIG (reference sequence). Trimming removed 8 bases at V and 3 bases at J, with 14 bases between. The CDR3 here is CAGGSGLYEQYF. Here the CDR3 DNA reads TGTGCCGGGGGGTCAGGACTCTACGAGCAGTACTTC.

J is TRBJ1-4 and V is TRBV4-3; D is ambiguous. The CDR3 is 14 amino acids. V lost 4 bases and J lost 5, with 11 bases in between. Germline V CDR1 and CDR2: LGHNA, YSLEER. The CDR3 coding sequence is TGCGCCAGCAGCCCTTTTGAGGGAAATGAAAAACTGTTTTTT. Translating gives CASSPFEGNEKLFF.

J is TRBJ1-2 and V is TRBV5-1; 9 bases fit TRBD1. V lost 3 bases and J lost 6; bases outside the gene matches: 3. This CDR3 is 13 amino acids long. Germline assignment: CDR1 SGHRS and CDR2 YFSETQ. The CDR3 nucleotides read TGCGCCAGCAGCTGGGACAGGGAGAATGGCTACACCTTC. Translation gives CASSWDRENGYTF.

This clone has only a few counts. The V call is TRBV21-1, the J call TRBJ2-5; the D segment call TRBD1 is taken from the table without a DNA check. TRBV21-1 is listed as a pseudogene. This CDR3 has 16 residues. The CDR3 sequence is CASSKARNRGRETQYF. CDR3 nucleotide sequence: TGTGCCAGCAGCAAAGCTAGGAACAGGGGGAGGGAGACCCAGTACTTC.